This passage covers 32 T cell receptor beta chains from one sample sequenced in a study of control samples from healthy donors and cancer patients. Sequencing used immunoSEQ multiplex PCR; TCRdb keeps in-frame clones, though not all of them. The profile shows over 45,000 clones, approximately 89% of them singletons. Sequences were obtained from PBMCs. All receptors come from a man in his forties with colorectal cancer.

J is TRBJ2-7 and V is TRBV28; D gene uncertain. Germline CDR1 is MDHEN and CDR2 is SYDVKM. The CDR3 consists of 15 residues. Between the trimmed V and J ends, which lost 8 bases and 2 bases, there was a span of 19 bases. The CDR3, as DNA: TGTGCCAGCCTCCCCCTAACCCCAGCCACCTACGAGCAGTACTTC. Translation gives CASLPLTPATYEQYF.

V and J are TRBV4-1 and TRBJ2-7; D may match TRBD1 or TRBD2 (5 bases each). The V end lost 3 bases, the J end lost 3 bases, and 21 bases lay between the germline ends. There are 17 residues in the CDR3. CDR1 and CDR2 (germline): MGHRA, YSYEKL. The CDR3 spells CASSQGTRLGGHYEQYF. DNA for the CDR3: TGCGCCAGCAGCCAGGGAACCCGCCTAGGAGGACACTACGAGCAGTACTTC.

The sample holds one count of this clone. V gene TRBV3-1 (or the pseudogene TRBV3-2) combines with J gene TRBJ2-1; no reliable D call. This CDR3 is 13 amino acids long. The germline V gene has CDR1 LGHDT and CDR2 YNNKEL (reference sequence). Trimming removed 2 bases from V and 6 bases from J, with 8 bases in between. The CDR3 spells CASSQPRLNEQFF. CDR3 sequence (DNA): TGTGCCAGCAGCCAACCTAGGCTCAATGAGCAGTTCTTC.

This clone was picked up one time. This chain's CDR3 is CASSMRLAGVQSDEQFF. The CDR3 nucleotides are TGTGCCAGCAGCATGAGACTAGCGGGAGTTCAGTCCGATGAGCAGTTCTTC. V gene TRBV7-9 combines with J gene TRBJ2-1, with 12 nucleotides matching TRBD2. Trimming took 5 bases from V and 8 from J; bases not matched to a gene: 13. Germline lookup yields CDR1 SEHNR and CDR2 FQNEAQ (reference sequence). The CDR3 is made up of 17 amino acids.

The chain has TRBV5-6 and TRBJ2-3; D is undetermined. Germline CDR1 is SGHDT and CDR2 is YYEEEE. V shed 0 bases and J shed 5 bases, with 4 bases lying between them. The CDR3 spans 12 residues. CDR3: CASSLVGDTQYF. The CDR3 DNA reads as TGTGCCAGCAGCTTGGTAGGAGATACGCAGTATTTT.

The chain links TRBV5-6 to TRBJ1-2; no definite D call. Trimming removed 2 bases at V and 3 bases at J, with 8 bases between. The CDR3 is 13 amino acids. Per the germline V gene, CDR1 is SGHDT and CDR2 is YYEEEE. CDR3 region: CASSFGRDYGYTF. The CDR3 DNA reads as TGTGCCAGCAGCTTCGGTCGGGACTATGGCTACACCTTC.

This chain uses TRBV15 with TRBJ1-1; D remains ambiguous. Trimming took 1 base from V and 2 from J, leaving 11 bases between them. Per the germline V gene, CDR1 is LNHNV and CDR2 is YYDKDF (reference sequence). The CDR3 spans 15 residues. The CDR3 sequence is CATSRAKGSNTEAFF. CDR3 DNA sequence: TGTGCCACCAGCAGAGCGAAGGGCTCCAACACTGAAGCTTTCTTT.

V is TRBV5-6 and J is TRBJ2-3, with 7 bases matching TRBD1. The CDR3 spans 14 residues. Germline CDR1 reads SGHDT; CDR2 reads YYEEEE. V was pared by 4 bases and J by 6 bases, with 8 bases of the junction left unmatched. CDR3 DNA: TGTGCCAGCAGCATTGTCGACAGGGACGATACGCAGTATTTT. Translated, it gives CASSIVDRDDTQYF.

The chain links TRBV6-4 to TRBJ1-3, with a tentative D call TRBD1 (5 bases). The V end lost 0 bases, the J end lost 2 bases, and 14 bases lay between the germline ends. Per germline, CDR1 MRHNA and CDR2 SNTAGT. This CDR3 has 17 amino acids. The CDR3 region is CASSDSAQGRAGNTIYF. Written as DNA, the CDR3 is TGTGCCAGCAGTGACTCAGCTCAGGGCCGCGCTGGAAACACCATATATTTT.

This clone is categorized as medium-sized (0.01 to 0.1%). The CDR3 DNA follows: TGTGCCACCAGCAGAGATCCTACAGGGACCACTGAAGCTTTCTTT. Translating gives CATSRDPTGTTEAFF. The chain joins TRBV15 to TRBJ1-1, with D perhaps matching TRBD1 (6 bases). V was cut by 0 bases and J by 4 bases, with 12 bases left in between. In germline, CDR1 is LNHNV, CDR2 YYDKDF (reference sequence). This CDR3 is 15 amino acids long.

V gene TRBV9 combines with J gene TRBJ2-2; either TRBD1 or TRBD2 may supply D (6 bases each). In germline, CDR1 is SGDLS, CDR2 YYNGEE. The CDR3 has 15 residues. Between the trimmed V and J ends, which lost 4 bases and 7 bases, there was a span of 17 bases. CDR3 coding DNA: TGTGCCAGCAGCCCCCAAAGGGGGGTGAACGGGGAGCTGTTTTTT. Residues: CASSPQRGVNGELFF. Full variable domain (rest looked up from reference TRBV9 and TRBJ2-2): DSGVTQTPKHLITATGQRVTLRCSPRSGDLSVYWYQQSLDQGLQFLIQYYNGEERAKGNILERFSAQQFPDLHSELNLSSLELGDSALYFCASSPQRGVNGELFFGEGSRLTVL.

The chain uses TRBV4-3 and TRBJ1-3, with D uncertain. Trimming left V 0 bases short and J 0 bases short, with 3 bases between. There are 14 residues in the CDR3. Per the germline V gene, CDR1 is LGHNA and CDR2 is YSLEER. CDR3 in DNA: TGCGCCAGCAGCCAAGATTCCTCTGGAAACACCATATATTTT. Translated: CASSQDSSGNTIYF.

The genes are TRBV25-1 and TRBJ1-1; 7 nucleotides line up with TRBD1. Germline V gene lookup returns CDR1 MGHDK and CDR2 SYGVNS. There are 15 residues in the CDR3. V was pared by 0 bases and J by 3 bases, with 4 bases of the junction left unmatched. The CDR3 bases are TGTGCCAGCAGTGAATATACAGGGGTCCACACTGAAGCTTTCTTT. Translated, it gives CASSEYTGVHTEAFF.

The chain employs TRBV6-5 and TRBJ1-2, with D uncertain. This CDR3 is 15 amino acids long. V was clipped by 5 bases and J by 4 bases, with 17 bases between them. CDR1 and CDR2 from the germline V gene are MNHEY and SVGAGI. The CDR3 loop reads CASSLDKPKGYGYTF. As DNA, the CDR3 is TGTGCCAGCAGTCTAGACAAGCCAAAAGGCTATGGCTACACCTTC.

The chain combines TRBV19 with TRBJ2-7; possibly TRBD2 for D (5 bases). Germline assignment: CDR1 LNHDA and CDR2 SQIVND (reference sequence). This CDR3 has 13 residues. Trimming took 6 bases from V and 4 from J, leaving 13 bases between them. The CDR3 sequence is CASRTSGRYEQYF. Here the CDR3 DNA reads TGTGCCAGTAGGACCAGCGGTAGATACGAGCAGTACTTC.

The chain links TRBV7-9 to TRBJ2-7; tentatively, D is TRBD1 or TRBD2 (5 bases each). The CDR3 is 18 amino acids. The V gene's germline CDR1 is SEHNR and CDR2 FQNEAQ (reference sequence). The V end was cut by 3 bases, the J end by 5 bases, with 26 bases between. CDR3 residues: CASSFYMGPPGTLHEQYF. CDR3 sequence (DNA): TGTGCCAGCAGCTTTTATATGGGCCCCCCCGGGACCCTACACGAGCAGTACTTC. The variable domain in full, completed from reference TRBV7-9 and TRBJ2-7, reads DTGVSQNPRHKITKRGQNVTFRCDPISEHNRLYWYRQTLGQGPEFLTYFQNEAQLEKSRLLSDRFSAERPKGSFSTLEIQRTEQGDSAMYLCASSFYMGPPGTLHEQYFGPGTRLTVT.

The chain employs TRBV2 and TRBJ1-6, with 8 bases matching TRBD1. The CDR3 is made up of 16 amino acids. Germline trimming cut 6 bases from V and 2 bases from J; bases unmatched to any gene: 6. Per germline, CDR1 SNHLY and CDR2 FYNNEI. CDR3 amino acids: CASRLTGATYNSPLHF. CDR3 in DNA: TGTGCCAGCAGACTGACAGGGGCCACCTATAATTCACCCCTCCACTTT.

This CDR3 is CASSLRLRGYTF. In DNA form, the CDR3 reads TGTGCCAGCAGTTTGAGGTTACGTGGCTACACCTTC. The J gene is TRBJ1-2, the V gene TRBV28; D is unclear. The CDR3 contains 12 residues. Germline V gene lookup returns CDR1 MDHEN and CDR2 SYDVKM. Trimming left V 3 bases short and J 7 bases short, with 9 bases between.

The chain recombines TRBV7-2 with TRBJ2-2, with TRBD1 identical over 8 bases. CDR3 length: 15 residues. The germline CDR1 and CDR2 sequences are SGHTA and FQGNSA. V was clipped by 10 bases and J by 4 bases; unmatched bases: 11. This chain's CDR3 is CATGTVGTGTGELFF. The CDR3 DNA follows: TGTGCCACTGGGACGGTGGGGACAGGCACCGGGGAGCTGTTTTTT.

V is TRBV10-2 and J is TRBJ1-2; 7 bases match TRBD1. This CDR3 is built from 16 residues. J was trimmed by 4 bases and V by 3 bases; bases with no gene match: 11. The germline V gene has CDR1 WSHSY and CDR2 SAAADI. CDR3 bases: TGCGCCAGCAGTGATCTATTACCGGGACAGACCTATGGCTACACCTTC. Its translation is CASSDLLPGQTYGYTF.

V usage is TRBV19 and J usage is TRBJ1-1, with TRBD1 matching 8 bases. The junction had 3 bases not matched to a gene; V was cut back by 5 bases and J by 1 base. The length of the CDR3 is 14 residues. The germline V gene encodes CDR1 LNHDA and CDR2 SQIVND (reference sequence). CDR3 DNA sequence: TGTGCCAGTAGTTTACAGGGGGGGAACACTGAAGCTTTCTTT. Encoded protein: CASSLQGGNTEAFF.

V usage is TRBV15 and J usage is TRBJ2-7; 10 bases match TRBD2. Germline CDR1 LNHNV, CDR2 YYDKDF (reference sequence). J gave up 5 bases and V 0 bases, and 4 bases lay outside the gene matches. The CDR3 is made up of 15 amino acids. The CDR3 nucleotides are TGTGCCACCAGCAGAGAGGCTAGCGGGAGCGACGAGCAGTACTTC. It encodes CATSREASGSDEQYF.

The J gene is TRBJ1-2, the V gene TRBV28, with 10 bases lining up with TRBD1. Looked up from germline, CDR1 is MDHEN and CDR2 is SYDVKM. This CDR3 comprises 13 residues. V shed 6 bases and J 9 bases; nucleotides not matched to a gene: 7. The CDR3 loop reads CASRPGTGARYTF. The CDR3 DNA is TGTGCCAGCAGGCCCGGGACAGGGGCACGCTACACCTTC.

This chain connects TRBV5-6 to TRBJ1-2; 7 bases map to TRBD1. The V gene's germline CDR1 is SGHDT and CDR2 YYEEEE. The CDR3 spans 13 residues. The junction had 4 bases not matched to a gene; V was cut back by 4 bases and J by 4 bases. The DNA for the CDR3 is TGTGCCAGCAGCCGCAGGGGGGCCTATGGCTACACCTTC. Its translation is CASSRRGAYGYTF. The full variable domain, in which reference TRBV5-6 and TRBJ1-2 provide the parts outside the CDR3, is DAGVTQSPTHLIKTRGQQVTLRCSPKSGHDTVSWYQQALGQGPQFIFQYYEEEERQRGNFPDRFSGHQFPNYSSELNVNALLLGDSALYLCASSRRGAYGYTFGSGTRLTVV.

V is TRBV28 and J is TRBJ2-4; 8 nucleotides agree with TRBD1. Germline V gene lookup returns CDR1 MDHEN and CDR2 SYDVKM. The CDR3 is made up of 16 amino acids. The junction had 9 bases not matched to a gene; V was cut back by 5 bases and J by 3 bases. The CDR3 loop is CASSPFTGGSKNIQYF. The DNA of the CDR3 is TGTGCCAGCAGTCCATTTACAGGGGGGAGCAAAAACATTCAGTACTTC.

The CDR3 coding sequence is TGTGCCAGCAGTCCATCAGGGGGCTTTCTAGATACGCAGTATTTT. This sequence encodes CASSPSGGFLDTQYF. The V call is TRBV28, the J call TRBJ2-3, with 8 bases that match TRBD1. With 5 bases clipped from V and 5 bases from J, the junction kept 9 bases outside the gene matches. The CDR3 loop spans 15 amino acids. Per germline, CDR1 MDHEN and CDR2 SYDVKM.

The rearrangement uses TRBV6-5 and TRBJ1-6; D is ambiguous. V lost 8 bases, J lost 10 bases, and 18 bases lay in between. The CDR3 covers 14 residues. Germline CDR1 and CDR2: MNHEY and SVGAGI. The CDR3 region is CASSTNLEESPLHF. Here the CDR3 DNA reads TGTGCCAGCTCTACTAATCTGGAGGAGTCACCCCTCCACTTT.

This sequence joins TRBV10-3 and TRBJ1-2, with TRBD1 identical over 8 bases. Germline loops: CDR1 ENHRY, CDR2 SYGVKD. CDR3 length equals 15 residues. Trimming at V came to 6 bases and at J to 4 bases, leaving 10 bases not matched to a gene. For the CDR3, the DNA is TGTGCCATCAGCGAGGACAGGGAAGATGGCTATGGCTACACCTTC. As protein: CAISEDREDGYGYTF.

The rearrangement links TRBV5-4 to TRBJ1-5; D possibly corresponds to TRBD1 (6 bases). This CDR3 has 14 amino acids. V was trimmed by 3 bases and J by 5 bases, leaving 12 bases between them. Germline V CDR1 and CDR2: SGHNT, YYREEE (reference sequence). Here the CDR3 reads CASSSQGLDQPQHF. Written as DNA, the CDR3 is TGTGCCAGCAGCTCCCAGGGGCTGGATCAGCCCCAGCATTTT.

The rearrangement joins TRBV6-2 or TRBV6-3 to TRBJ2-5; 8 bases map to TRBD1. Germline V lookup: CDR1 MNHEY, CDR2 SVGEGT. The CDR3 runs to 15 residues. V lost 3 bases to trimming and J lost 4 bases; unmatched junction nucleotides: 7. CDR3 in amino acids: CASSYWTGSGETQYF. The CDR3 nucleotides are TGTGCCAGCAGTTATTGGACAGGGTCCGGAGAGACCCAGTACTTC.

This clone is a singleton in its sample. The chain uses TRBV19 and TRBJ2-1, with 7 bases matching TRBD1. With V trimmed by 2 bases and J by 3 bases, 7 bases remained unmatched. CDR1 is LNHDA and CDR2 is SQIVND in the germline V gene (reference sequence). The CDR3 is 16 residues long. CDR3 loop: CASSIRQGEGYNEQFF. The CDR3 DNA sequence: TGTGCCAGTAGTATAAGACAGGGTGAGGGCTACAATGAGCAGTTCTTC.

The chain combines TRBV11-3 with TRBJ2-7; a possible D gene is TRBD2 (6 bases). Germline CDR1 and CDR2: SGHNT and YENEEA. Between the trimmed V and J ends, which lost 5 bases and 3 bases, there was a span of 17 bases. The CDR3 is made up of 15 amino acids. The CDR3 bases are TGTGCCAGCAGCCCCCCGGGAGTTTTTGGCTACGAGCAGTACTTC. It yields the protein CASSPPGVFGYEQYF. The full variable domain, rest sourced from reference TRBV11-3 and TRBJ2-7, is EAGVVQSPRYKIIEKKQPVAFWCNPISGHNTLYWYLQNLGQGPELLIRYENEEAVDDSQLPKDRFSAERLKGVDSTLKIQPAELGDSAVYLCASSPPGVFGYEQYFGPGTRLTVT.